This T cell receptor beta chain appears in the sequencing data of a study of beta chain features in type 1 diabetes. CDR1 and CDR2 (germline): SGDLS, YYNGEE. J lost 4 bases, V lost 4 bases, and 11 bases had no gene match. This CDR3 is built from 17 residues. This clone was observed a single time. Expressed TCRB transcripts were sequenced because the entire RNA isolate underwent reverse transcription. Generated by immunoSEQ multiplex PCR, the TCRdb table keeps only in-frame clones and is missing some. The data show 300,000 to 400,000 clones, with 10% to 15% seen just once and roughly 0.015% held by the top ten.

Sample: naive CD4+ T cells from blood. The J gene is TRBJ2-3, the V gene TRBV9, with 11 bases fitting TRBD1. This TCR derives from a man between 18 and 35 years old in good health. In nucleotides, the CDR3 is TGTGCCAGCAGCCCACCGGGGACAGGGGGATTTCCAGATACGCAGTATTTT. This translates into CASSPPGTGGFPDTQYF. Filled out from reference TRBV9 and TRBJ2-3, the complete variable domain reads DSGVTQTPKHLITATGQRVTLRCSPRSGDLSVYWYQQSLDQGLQFLIQYYNGEERAKGNILERFSAQQFPDLHSELNLSSLELGDSALYFCASSPPGTGGFPDTQYFGPGTRLTVL.